This T cell receptor beta chain came from a study of shared clonotypes between healthy human individuals. Notes on this clone: Its antigen remains unidentified.

Notes on the study in general: Non-shared clonotypes had lower generation probabilities than those shared by all four donors.

The protocol was immunoSEQ multiplex PCR, while the TCRdb copy is restricted to in-frame clones and leaves out a portion. Among under 850,000 clones listed, around 93% were seen once. The CDR3 consists of 13 residues. Germline CDR1 and CDR2: MGHRA and YSYEKL. Deletions cut 8 bases from V and 2 bases from J, with 13 bases between. CD45RO-negative cells were positively selected for CCR7, leaving out terminally differentiated effector memory CD45RA+ cells. This clonotype was sampled from a man aged 30-40 years in good health. The specimen sequenced was naive CD8+ T cells sorted from blood. The rearrangement uses TRBV4-1 and TRBJ2-7, with D perhaps TRBD2 (7 bases). CDR3 protein: CASARGTTYEQYF. The DNA of the CDR3 is TGCGCCAGCGCAAGGGGGACTACCTACGAGCAGTACTTC.